This is a list of T cell receptor beta chains from one sample in a study of OX40 agonist ivuxolimab in advanced cancers. Repertoires were generated with immunoSEQ multiplex PCR, while TCRdb's copy carries only in-frame clones and drops some. The sample includes under 75,000 clones, around nine tenths seen only once; the top ten take 25%. The sample in question was CD4+ or CD8+ T cells sorted from blood, obtained in a trial of the OX40 agonist ivuxolimab. The receptors stem from an adult with an advanced solid tumor such as melanoma, head and neck, liver or kidney cancer. Each CDR3 is given with its conserved first and last residue. A D gene is named only where the DNA matches it firmly. Size values are once, few and many counts, or a class for expanded clones, and some rows have none.

j_call d_call clone_size v_call cdr3_aa cdr3_nt
TRBJ2-7 . . TRBV7-9 CASSLPGTGEQYF TGTGCCAGCAGCTTACCGGGGACGGGGGAGCAGTACTTC
TRBJ2-4 TRBD2 . TRBV19 CASSIVLAGVNIQYF TGTGCCAGTAGTATCGTCCTAGCGGGAGTGAACATTCAGTACTTC
TRBJ2-7 TRBD2 . TRBV29-1 CSVAPHGAGGGDYEQYF TGCAGCGTTGCCCCCCACGGAGCGGGAGGTGGGGACTACGAGCAGTACTTC
TRBJ2-7 . . TRBV29-1 CSVGVNTWGEQYF TGCAGTGTGGGGGTTAACACCTGGGGCGAGCAGTACTTC
TRBJ2-2 . . TRBV4-3 CASSQIIGPGELFF TGCGCCAGCAGCCAGATTATAGGTCCCGGGGAGCTGTTTTTT
TRBJ2-1 . once TRBV29-1 CSVAPGSYNEQFF TGCAGCGTTGCACCTGGGTCCTACAATGAGCAGTTCTTC
TRBJ1-2 . . TRBV7-9 CASSFSGGYTF TGTGCCAGCAGCTTTTCGGGTGGCTACACCTTC
TRBJ1-2 . . TRBV9 CASSVDYQGNYGYTF TGTGCCAGCAGCGTAGACTACCAGGGAAACTATGGCTACACCTTC
TRBJ1-5 . . TRBV6-6 CASRDSNQPQHF TGTGCCAGCAGGGATAGCAATCAGCCCCAGCATTTT
TRBJ2-7 TRBD2 . TRBV7-9 CASSLSGTSVHEQYF TGTGCCAGCAGCCTCAGCGGGACTAGCGTTCACGAGCAGTACTTC
TRBJ1-1 . once TRBV9 CASSEEGLATEAFF TGTGCCAGCAGCGAGGAGGGGCTGGCCACTGAAGCTTTCTTT
TRBJ2-2 TRBD2 . TRBV7-2 CAWEGSPTGELFF TGTGCCTGGGAGGGCAGCCCCACCGGGGAGCTGTTTTTT
TRBJ2-7 . . TRBV27 CASSLQGGYEQYF TGTGCCAGCAGTTTACAGGGTGGCTACGAGCAGTACTTC
TRBJ2-7 . . TRBV5-1 CASSLPSYEQYF TGCGCCAGCAGCTTACCTTCCTACGAGCAGTACTTC
TRBJ2-1 . . TRBV28 CASRWAGAYNEQFF TGTGCCAGCCGTTGGGCCGGGGCCTACAATGAGCAGTTCTTC
TRBJ2-7 . . TRBV27 CASSATGGAYEQYF TGTGCCAGCAGTGCCACAGGGGGGGCCTACGAGCAGTACTTC
TRBJ2-5 TRBD2 . TRBV7-6 CASSPKGLAGEETQYF TGTGCCAGCAGCCCAAAGGGTCTAGCGGGAGAAGAGACCCAGTACTTC
TRBJ2-3 TRBD2 . TRBV13 CASSSRLAEATDTQYF TGTGCCAGCAGCTCTCGACTAGCGGAGGCCACAGATACGCAGTATTTT
TRBJ2-7 . . TRBV29-1 CSVGGGHSYEQYF TGCAGCGTTGGAGGGGGACACAGCTACGAGCAGTACTTC
TRBJ2-7 TRBD2 once TRBV28 CASSLHSGTLGEQYF TGTGCCAGCAGTTTACATAGCGGGACTCTTGGCGAGCAGTACTTC
TRBJ2-3 . . TRBV9 CASSPHKGITDTQYF TGTGCCAGCAGCCCGCACAAGGGAATTACAGATACGCAGTATTTT
TRBJ2-7 . . TRBV28 CASSQSSYEQYF TGTGCCAGCAGTCAGAGCTCCTACGAGCAGTACTTC
TRBJ2-3 TRBD1 . TRBV19 CASSPGTGVVDTQYF TGTGCCAGTAGTCCCGGGACAGGGGTGGTAGATACGCAGTATTTT
TRBJ1-1 . once TRBV5-1 CASSFLRTEDTEAFF TGCGCCAGCAGCTTCTTAAGGACGGAAGACACTGAAGCTTTCTTT
TRBJ2-7 . . TRBV11-1 CASSLPTSYEQYF TGTGCCAGCAGCTTACCAACCTCCTACGAGCAGTACTTC
TRBJ2-3 . . TRBV2 CASRGQFDRTDTQYF TGTGCCAGCAGAGGACAGTTCGATCGCACAGATACGCAGTATTTT
TRBJ2-7 . . TRBV7-6 CASSPRDTYEQYF TGTGCCAGCAGCCCGCGGGATACCTACGAGCAGTACTTC
TRBJ1-1 . . TRBV5-8 CASSALGNTEAFF TGTGCCAGCAGCGCTTTGGGGAACACTGAAGCTTTCTTT
TRBJ1-3 . . TRBV6-5 CASSYSKFAGNTIYF TGTGCCAGCAGTTACTCGAAATTCGCTGGAAACACCATATATTTT
TRBJ2-7 TRBD2 . TRBV28 CASSFSGLAAYEQYF TGTGCCAGCAGTTTCTCGGGACTAGCGGCGTACGAGCAGTACTTC
TRBJ2-5 TRBD2 . TRBV7-9 CASSLVGLAGARETQYF TGTGCCAGCAGCTTAGTGGGGCTAGCGGGAGCCCGGGAGACCCAGTACTTC